Each of the 4 T cell receptor beta chains below was sequenced from the same sample in a study of T cell responses to AZD1222 COVID-19 vaccine. Sequencing was performed with immunoSEQ multiplex PCR; in TCRdb, only in-frame clones are kept and a portion is missing. The data hold approximately 150,000 clones, with just over 90% observed a single time. The sequencing here drew on peripheral blood, taken 28 days after the second AZD1222 dose. These receptors came from an adult who received the AZD1222 COVID-19 vaccine.

The CDR3: CASSSGFGSPLHF. The CDR3 nucleotides are TGTGCCAGCAGCTCCGGGTTTGGATCACCCCTCCACTTT. The chain is built from TRBV11-3 and TRBJ1-6; D unresolved. The ends were cut back, 4 bases at V and 10 bases at J, with 11 bases in the middle. This CDR3 contains 13 residues. Germline V gene lookup returns CDR1 SGHNT and CDR2 YENEEA.

J is TRBJ2-2 and V is TRBV10-1, with a weak D call TRBD1 (5 bases). Germline loops: CDR1 WNHNN, CDR2 SYGVQD (reference sequence). The V end lost 4 bases, the J end lost 3 bases, and 12 bases lay between the germline ends. This CDR3 region has 15 residues. Written as DNA, the CDR3 is TGCGCCAGCAGTGCGGCAGGGCATCACACCGGGGAGCTGTTTTTT. Its translation: CASSAAGHHTGELFF.

The chain links TRBV24-1 to TRBJ2-2; tentatively, D is TRBD1 (6 bases). The V end lost 4 bases, the J end lost 3 bases, and 11 bases lay between the germline ends. The V gene's germline CDR1 is KGHDR and CDR2 SFDVKD. This CDR3 has 15 amino acids. The CDR3 coding sequence is TGTGCCACCAGTGAAACAGGGATGGACACCGGGGAGCTGTTTTTT. This gives the protein CATSETGMDTGELFF.

Only one count was recorded for this clone. This chain uses TRBV7-4 with TRBJ1-2, with D possibly TRBD1 on 6 matching bases. Looked up from germline, CDR1 is SGHVT and CDR2 is SQSDAQ. CDR3 length: 14 residues. V was shortened by 3 bases and J by 8 bases, with 16 bases between the two germline ends. CDR3 nucleotides: TGTGCCAGCAGCTTGGCAGGGGAAACATGCGGCTACACCTTC. It translates to CASSLAGETCGYTF.